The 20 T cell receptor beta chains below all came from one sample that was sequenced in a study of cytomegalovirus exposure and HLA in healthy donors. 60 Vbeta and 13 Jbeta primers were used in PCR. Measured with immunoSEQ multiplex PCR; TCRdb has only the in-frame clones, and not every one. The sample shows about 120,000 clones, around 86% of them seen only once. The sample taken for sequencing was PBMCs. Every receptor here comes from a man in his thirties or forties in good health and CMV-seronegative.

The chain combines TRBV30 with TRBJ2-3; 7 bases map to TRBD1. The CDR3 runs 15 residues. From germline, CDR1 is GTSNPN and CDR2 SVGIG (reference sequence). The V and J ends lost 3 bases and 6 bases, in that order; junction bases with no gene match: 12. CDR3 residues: CAWSEGTAIRDTQYF. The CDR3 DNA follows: TGTGCCTGGAGCGAAGGGACAGCTATAAGGGATACGCAGTATTTT.

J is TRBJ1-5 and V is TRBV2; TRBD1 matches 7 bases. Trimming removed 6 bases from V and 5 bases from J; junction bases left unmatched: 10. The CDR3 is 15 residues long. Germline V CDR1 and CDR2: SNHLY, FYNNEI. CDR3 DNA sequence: TGTGCCAGCAGACACCAGGGGGACTGGGATCAGCCCCAGCATTTT. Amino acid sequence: CASRHQGDWDQPQHF.

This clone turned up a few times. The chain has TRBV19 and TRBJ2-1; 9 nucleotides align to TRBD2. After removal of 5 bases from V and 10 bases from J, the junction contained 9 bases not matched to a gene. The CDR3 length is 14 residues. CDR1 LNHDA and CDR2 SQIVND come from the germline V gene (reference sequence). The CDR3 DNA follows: TGTGCCAGTAGTCCCAGCGGGGGGTACGGGGAGCAGTTCTTC. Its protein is CASSPSGGYGEQFF.

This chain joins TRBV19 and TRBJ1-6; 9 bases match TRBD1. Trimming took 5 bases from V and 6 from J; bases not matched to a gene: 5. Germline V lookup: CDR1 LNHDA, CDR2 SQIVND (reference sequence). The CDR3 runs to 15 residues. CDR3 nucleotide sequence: TGTGCCAGTAGTGCCCCGGGACAGGGTAATTCACCCCTCCACTTT. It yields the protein CASSAPGQGNSPLHF.

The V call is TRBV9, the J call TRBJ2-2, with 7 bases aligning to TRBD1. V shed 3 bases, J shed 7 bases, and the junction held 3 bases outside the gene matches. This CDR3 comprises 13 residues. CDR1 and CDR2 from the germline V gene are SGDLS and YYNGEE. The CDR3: CASSADRDGELFF. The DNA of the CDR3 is TGTGCCAGCAGCGCTGACAGGGACGGGGAGCTGTTTTTT.

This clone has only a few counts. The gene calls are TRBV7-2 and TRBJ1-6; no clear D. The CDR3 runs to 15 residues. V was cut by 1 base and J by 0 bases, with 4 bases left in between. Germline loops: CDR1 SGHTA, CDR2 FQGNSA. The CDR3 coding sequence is TGTGCCAGCAGCTTAGAGCCCTCCTATAATTCACCCCTCCACTTT. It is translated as CASSLEPSYNSPLHF.

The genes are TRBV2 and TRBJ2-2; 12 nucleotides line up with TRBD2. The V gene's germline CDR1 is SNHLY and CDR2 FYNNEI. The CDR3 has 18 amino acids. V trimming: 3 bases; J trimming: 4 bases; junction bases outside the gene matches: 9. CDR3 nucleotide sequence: TGTGCCAGCAGTGAGCTTCTAGCGGGGGGGCCGGGCACCGGGGAGCTGTTTTTT. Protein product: CASSELLAGGPGTGELFF.

DNA for the CDR3: TGTGCCAGCAGCGAGAGCGGGGGGGCCTTTTACGAGCAGTACTTC. The encoded protein is CASSESGGAFYEQYF. The chain combines TRBV11-2 with TRBJ2-7, with TRBD2 identical over 10 bases. The CDR3 consists of 15 residues. J lost 4 bases, V lost 5 bases, and 8 bases had no gene match. Per germline, CDR1 SGHAT and CDR2 FQNNGV.

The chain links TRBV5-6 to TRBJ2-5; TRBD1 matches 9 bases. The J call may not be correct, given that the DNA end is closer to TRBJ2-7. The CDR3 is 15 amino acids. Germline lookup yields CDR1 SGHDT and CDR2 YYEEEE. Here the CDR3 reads CASSAHRGPTYEQYF. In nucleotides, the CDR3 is TGTGCCAGCAGCGCGCACAGGGGGCCTACCTACGAGCAGTACTTC.

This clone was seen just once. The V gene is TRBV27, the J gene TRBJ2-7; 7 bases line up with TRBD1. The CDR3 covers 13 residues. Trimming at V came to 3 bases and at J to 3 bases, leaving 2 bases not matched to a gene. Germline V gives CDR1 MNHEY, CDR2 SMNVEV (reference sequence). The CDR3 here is CASSLDRFYEQYF. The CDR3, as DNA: TGTGCCAGCAGTTTGGACAGGTTCTACGAGCAGTACTTC.

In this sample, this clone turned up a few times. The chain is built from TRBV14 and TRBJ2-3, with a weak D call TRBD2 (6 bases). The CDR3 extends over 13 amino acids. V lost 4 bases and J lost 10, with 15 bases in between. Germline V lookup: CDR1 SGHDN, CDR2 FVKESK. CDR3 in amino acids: CASSPLAEEAQYF. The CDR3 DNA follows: TGTGCCAGCAGCCCCTTAGCGGAGGAGGCGCAGTATTTT.

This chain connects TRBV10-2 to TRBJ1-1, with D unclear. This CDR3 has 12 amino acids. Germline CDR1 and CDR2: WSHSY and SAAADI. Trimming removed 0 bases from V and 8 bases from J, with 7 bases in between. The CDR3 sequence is CASSESIGEAFF. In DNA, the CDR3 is TGCGCCAGCAGTGAGTCGATCGGGGAAGCTTTCTTT.

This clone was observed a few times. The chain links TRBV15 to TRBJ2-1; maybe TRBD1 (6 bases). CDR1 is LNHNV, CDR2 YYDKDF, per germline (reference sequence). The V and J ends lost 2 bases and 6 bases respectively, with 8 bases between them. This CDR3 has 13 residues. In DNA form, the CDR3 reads TGTGCCACCAGCAGAACAGGGCCCAATGAGCAGTTCTTC. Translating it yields CATSRTGPNEQFF. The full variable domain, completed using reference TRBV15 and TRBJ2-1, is DAMVIQNPRYQVTQFGKPVTLSCSQTLNHNVMYWYQQKSSQAPKLLFHYYDKDFNNEADTPDNFQSRRPNTSFCFLDIRSPGLGDTAMYLCATSRTGPNEQFFGPGTRLTVL.

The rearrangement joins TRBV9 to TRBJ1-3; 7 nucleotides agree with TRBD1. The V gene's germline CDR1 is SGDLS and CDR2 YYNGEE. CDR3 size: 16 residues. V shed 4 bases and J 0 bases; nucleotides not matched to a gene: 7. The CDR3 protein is CASSPSGTVSGNTIYF. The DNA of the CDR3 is TGTGCCAGCAGCCCCTCCGGGACAGTCTCTGGAAACACCATATATTTT.

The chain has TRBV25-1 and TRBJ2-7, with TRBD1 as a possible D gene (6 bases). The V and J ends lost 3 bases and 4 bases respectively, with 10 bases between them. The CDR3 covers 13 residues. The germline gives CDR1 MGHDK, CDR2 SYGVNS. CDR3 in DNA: TGTGCCAGCAGTGATCAGGGGATTTACGAGCAGTACTTC. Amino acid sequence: CASSDQGIYEQYF.

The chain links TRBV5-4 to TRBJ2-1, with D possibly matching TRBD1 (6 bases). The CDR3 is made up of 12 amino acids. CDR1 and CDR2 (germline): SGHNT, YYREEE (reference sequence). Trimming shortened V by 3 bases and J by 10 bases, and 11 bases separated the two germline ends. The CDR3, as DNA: TGTGCCAGCAGCTCCACAGGGTTAGAGCAGTTCTTC. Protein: CASSSTGLEQFF.

The CDR3 nucleotides are TGTGCCAGCAGCGTCGGGAGGGACACTGAAGCTTTCTTT. Amino acids: CASSVGRDTEAFF. The chain carries TRBV7-9 and TRBJ1-1; D not resolved. Trimming stripped 5 bases from V and 3 bases from J, with 10 bases between. The V gene's germline CDR1 is SEHNR and CDR2 FQNEAQ (reference sequence). The CDR3 sequence is 13 residues long. Based on the CDR3 plus reference TRBV7-9 and TRBJ1-1, the full variable domain is DTGVSQNPRHKITKRGQNVTFRCDPISEHNRLYWYRQTLGQGPEFLTYFQNEAQLEKSRLLSDRFSAERPKGSFSTLEIQRTEQGDSAMYLCASSVGRDTEAFFGQGTRLTVV.

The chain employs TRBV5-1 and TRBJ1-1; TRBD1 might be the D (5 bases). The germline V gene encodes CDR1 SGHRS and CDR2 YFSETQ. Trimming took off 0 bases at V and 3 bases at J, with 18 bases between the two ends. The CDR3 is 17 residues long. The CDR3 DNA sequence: TGCGCCAGCAGCTTGGTAGGTAGCAGGGATCGGTACACTGAAGCTTTCTTT. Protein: CASSLVGSRDRYTEAFF.

DNA of the CDR3: TGTGCCAGCAGGATACAGGGTTGGGAGACCCAGTACTTC. It translates to CASRIQGWETQYF. The rearrangement joins TRBV2 to TRBJ2-5, with D possibly matching TRBD1 (6 bases). Deletions cut 6 bases from V and 5 bases from J, with 13 bases between. In germline, CDR1 is SNHLY, CDR2 FYNNEI. CDR3 length: 13 amino acids. The variable domain in full, completed from reference TRBV2 and TRBJ2-5, reads EPEVTQTPSHQVTQMGQEVILRCVPISNHLYFYWYRQILGQKVEFLVSFYNNEISEKSEIFDDQFSVERPDGSNFTLKIRSTKLEDSAMYFCASRIQGWETQYFGPGTRLLVL.

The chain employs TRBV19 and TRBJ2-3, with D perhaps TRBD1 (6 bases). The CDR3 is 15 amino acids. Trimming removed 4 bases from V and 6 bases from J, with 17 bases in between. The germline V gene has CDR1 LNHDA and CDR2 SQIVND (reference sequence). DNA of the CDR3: TGTGCCAGTAGTACCTACAGGGATATGACCGATACGCAGTATTTT. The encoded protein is CASSTYRDMTDTQYF.